This T cell receptor beta chain was identified in a study of CD8+ T cells in alopecia areata. The treatment here: oral pan-JAK inhibitor, 5-10 mg twice daily. Punch biopsies of lesional scalp, plus peripheral blood, were taken from alopecia areata patients. Trimming pared 4 bases from V and 7 bases from J, leaving 14 bases between. Germline assignment: CDR1 SGHDN and CDR2 FVKESK. The CDR3 consists of 13 residues. Investigators isolated RNA and reverse transcribed it into cDNA to act as the sequencing template. Assay: immunoSEQ multiplex PCR; the TCRdb copy retains only in-frame clones and omits some. Among about 210,000 clones listed, about three fifths were seen once.

Sequences were derived from CD4+ T cells sorted from blood, sampled at week 4, from a patient treated with tofacitinib. This rearrangement joins TRBV14 to TRBJ2-7, with D possibly called TRBD1 or TRBD2 (6 bases each). This TCR came from a human donor with alopecia areata. The CDR3 region is CASSPGGGREQYF. The DNA for the CDR3 is TGTGCCAGCAGCCCAGGAGGGGGGAGAGAGCAGTACTTC.